One and the same sample provided the 17 T cell receptor beta chains below, sequenced in a study of blood T cell repertoires in COVID-19. Sequencing used immunoSEQ multiplex PCR; TCRdb keeps in-frame clones, though not all of them. The sample includes under 350,000 clones, roughly 85% seen only once; the top ten take roughly 4.2%. The sequenced sample was PBMCs or T cells enriched from blood (not recorded which). The receptors here all came from a woman between 40 and 55 years old with acute COVID-19.

The chain joins TRBV18 to TRBJ1-3; maybe TRBD1 (6 bases). The V end was cut by 3 bases, the J end by 4 bases, with 13 bases between. This CDR3 region has 15 residues. In germline, CDR1 is KGHSH, CDR2 LQKENI. CDR3 DNA: TGTGCCAGCTCACCGGGCCAGGGGCAGGGAAACACCATATATTTT. Amino acid sequence: CASSPGQGQGNTIYF.

This clone was recorded once. CDR3 amino acids: CASSELRPGSYNEQFF. Written as DNA, the CDR3 is TGTGCCAGCAGTGAACTCCGTCCGGGCTCCTACAATGAGCAGTTCTTC. The chain is built from TRBV25-1 and TRBJ2-1; D unclear. Germline-derived CDR1 and CDR2 are MGHDK and SYGVNS. V was trimmed by 2 bases and J by 0 bases, leaving 11 bases between them. There are 16 residues in the CDR3.

The chain recombines TRBV5-8 with TRBJ2-6; D is unresolved. The CDR3 runs to 16 residues. The germline CDR1 and CDR2 sequences are SGHTS and YDEGEE. Between the trimmed V and J ends, which lost 0 bases and 0 bases, there was a span of 7 bases. The chain's CDR3 is CASSLEDNSGANVLTF. CDR3 bases: TGTGCCAGCAGCTTGGAAGACAACTCTGGGGCCAACGTCCTGACTTTC.

This chain links TRBV9 with TRBJ2-5, with 10 nucleotides matching TRBD1. Germline V gene sequence: CDR1 SGDLS, CDR2 YYNGEE. After removal of 3 bases from V and 5 bases from J, the junction contained 4 bases not matched to a gene. This CDR3 contains 14 residues. CDR3 nucleotides: TGTGCCAGCAGCGGACAGGGGGCTGGCGAGACCCAGTACTTC. Amino acids: CASSGQGAGETQYF.

CDR3 protein: CASSLTKGVDTEAFF. CDR3 sequence (DNA): TGTGCCAGCAGCTTAACAAAGGGGGTGGACACTGAAGCTTTCTTT. The chain carries TRBV7-9 and TRBJ1-1, with a weak D call TRBD1 (6 bases). The V end lost 2 bases, the J end lost 3 bases, and 13 bases lay between the germline ends. Germline assignment: CDR1 SEHNR and CDR2 FQNEAQ (reference sequence). The CDR3 runs to 15 residues.

This clone occurred a few times. The chain has TRBV3-1 (or the pseudogene TRBV3-2) and TRBJ2-7; a possible D gene is TRBD2 (6 bases). This CDR3 contains 13 residues. Germline CDR1 reads LGHDT; CDR2 reads YNNKEL (reference sequence). The V gene lost 4 bases and the J gene lost 5 bases, with 12 bases spanning the gap. CDR3 in amino acids: CASSLRGADEQYF. CDR3 nucleotides: TGTGCCAGCAGCCTGCGGGGAGCGGACGAGCAGTACTTC.

The V gene is TRBV18, the J gene TRBJ1-1; TRBD1 is a possible D gene (5 bases). Germline CDR1 is KGHSH and CDR2 is LQKENI. V dropped 6 bases and J dropped 1 base, with 12 bases sitting between them. CDR3 length: 14 residues. The CDR3 sequence: CASSARAANTEAFF. CDR3 in DNA: TGTGCCAGCTCCGCCAGGGCCGCGAACACTGAAGCTTTCTTT.

V is TRBV19 and J is TRBJ2-2; 7 positions match TRBD1. CDR3 length equals 15 residues. V shed 3 bases, J shed 1 base, and the junction held 2 bases outside the gene matches. CDR1 is LNHDA and CDR2 is SQIVND in the germline V gene (reference sequence). CDR3 protein: CASSMTGMNTGELFF. CDR3 bases: TGTGCCAGTAGTATGACAGGGATGAACACCGGGGAGCTGTTTTTT.

This clone was detected a few times. V and J are TRBV4-2 and TRBJ1-2, with 11 bases that match TRBD1. Germline CDR1 reads LGHNA; CDR2 reads YNFKEQ. Unmatched junction bases numbered 3, after V lost 1 base and J lost 8 bases. The CDR3 sequence is 14 residues long. The CDR3 loop reads CASSQGTGGEGYTF. In nucleotides, the CDR3 is TGTGCCAGCAGCCAAGGGACAGGGGGCGAAGGCTACACCTTC.

For the CDR3, the DNA is TGTGCCAGCAGCCAACAACAGGGTTCATCTAGCTCCTACGAGCAGTACTTC. Translated, it gives CASSQQQGSSSSYEQYF. The rearrangement links TRBV28 to TRBJ2-7; D may be TRBD1 (6 bases). This CDR3 contains 17 residues. Germline CDR1 and CDR2: MDHEN and SYDVKM. Trimming cost V 6 bases and J 0 bases, with 21 bases left between them.

This chain connects TRBV7-2 to TRBJ2-5, with 9 bases aligning to TRBD1. Germline assignment: CDR1 SGHTA and CDR2 FQGNSA. V shed 5 bases, J shed 1 base, and the junction held 2 bases outside the gene matches. The CDR3 covers 14 residues. The CDR3 sequence: CASSVTGGQETQYF. As DNA, the CDR3 is TGTGCCAGCAGCGTGACAGGGGGCCAAGAGACCCAGTACTTC.

V usage is TRBV10-3 and J usage is TRBJ2-5; the match to TRBD2 covers 12 bases. This CDR3 region has 16 residues. Germline CDR1 and CDR2: ENHRY and SYGVKD. Trimming removed 6 bases from V and 2 bases from J; junction bases left unmatched: 7. The CDR3 region is CAISHPSGGAQETQYF. For the CDR3, the DNA is TGTGCCATCAGCCATCCTAGCGGGGGGGCTCAAGAGACCCAGTACTTC.

The chain recombines TRBV9 with TRBJ2-3, with 7 bases that match TRBD1. This CDR3 is 15 amino acids long. Germline values: CDR1 SGDLS, CDR2 YYNGEE. Trimming at V came to 3 bases and at J to 1 base, leaving 5 bases not matched to a gene. The CDR3 nucleotides read TGTGCCAGCAGCGAGAAGGGGGCCGGCACAGATACGCAGTATTTT. Its translation: CASSEKGAGTDTQYF.

The rearrangement links TRBV5-1 to TRBJ1-1; 8 bases are a match to TRBD1. Germline CDR1 reads SGHRS; CDR2 reads YFSETQ. The CDR3 sequence is 13 residues long. The V and J ends lost 5 bases and 4 bases, in that order; junction bases with no gene match: 4. The DNA for the CDR3 is TGCGCCAGCAGATTCGACAGGGGCACTGAAGCTTTCTTT. It codes for CASRFDRGTEAFF.

The chain joins TRBV19 to TRBJ2-2; 7 bases match TRBD2. Looked up from germline, CDR1 is LNHDA and CDR2 is SQIVND (reference sequence). V lost 5 bases to trimming and J lost 5 bases; unmatched junction nucleotides: 8. The CDR3 runs to 15 residues. For the CDR3, the DNA is TGTGCCAGTAGTGGCTATGGGGGAGGGACCGGGGAGCTGTTTTTT. Translated, it gives CASSGYGGGTGELFF.

This clone was found a few times. This chain links TRBV27 with TRBJ1-1, with D perhaps TRBD1 (5 bases). Germline V gives CDR1 MNHEY, CDR2 SMNVEV (reference sequence). This CDR3 comprises 13 residues. Trimming took off 2 bases at V and 5 bases at J, with 9 bases between the two ends. CDR3 coding DNA: TGTGCCAGCAGTTTAGGGGGGAAGACTGAAGCTTTCTTT. This encodes CASSLGGKTEAFF.

CDR3 in DNA: TGTGCCAGCAGCGCAGATACAGGGGTTAATTCTGGAAACACCATATATTTT. Its translation is CASSADTGVNSGNTIYF. J is TRBJ1-3 and V is TRBV7-6, with 7 bases lining up with TRBD1. V shed 5 bases and J 1 base; nucleotides not matched to a gene: 11. Germline V gives CDR1 SGHVS, CDR2 FNYEAQ. The CDR3 runs to 17 residues.